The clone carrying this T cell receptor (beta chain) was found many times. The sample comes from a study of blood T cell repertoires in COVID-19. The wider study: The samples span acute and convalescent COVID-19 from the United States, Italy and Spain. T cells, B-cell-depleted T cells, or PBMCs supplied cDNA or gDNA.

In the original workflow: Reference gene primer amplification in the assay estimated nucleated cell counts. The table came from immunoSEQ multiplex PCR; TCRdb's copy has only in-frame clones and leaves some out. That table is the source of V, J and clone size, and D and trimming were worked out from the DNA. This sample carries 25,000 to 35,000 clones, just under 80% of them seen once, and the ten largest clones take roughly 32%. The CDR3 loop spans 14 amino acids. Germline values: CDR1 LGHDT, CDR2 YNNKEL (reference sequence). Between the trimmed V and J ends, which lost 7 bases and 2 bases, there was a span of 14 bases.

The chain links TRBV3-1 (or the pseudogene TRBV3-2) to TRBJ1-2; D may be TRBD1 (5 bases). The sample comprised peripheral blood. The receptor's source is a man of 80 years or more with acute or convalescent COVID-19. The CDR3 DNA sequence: TGTGCCAGCAACAAGGGGCTCGGGAACTATGGCTACACCTTC. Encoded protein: CASNKGLGNYGYTF.